This note documents a single T cell receptor (beta chain) sequence. The specificity of this receptor is unknown. The input lacks base qualities; no much larger clone sits a single base away. The data belong to a study of cytomegalovirus exposure and HLA in healthy donors (dated by TCRdb to about 2017). Study-wide context: According to an earlier analysis of a few hundred of the donors, about 190 million T cells yielded 100 million or so unique TCR beta sequences and about 280 Gb of sequence data. An early release that covered 640 HLA-typed donors contained about 290 gigabases of sequencing data and 65 million to 100 million unique TCR sequences. The genetic ancestry cluster associated with self-reported Caucasian donors included 70% to 85% of the roughly 400 genotyped donors. The study aimed to test whether cataloging public T cell receptors could reveal signatures of past pathogen exposure. The T cell repertoires of some 670 subjects were profiled by immunosequencing and related to cytomegalovirus serostatus. Along with the 666-subject first cohort, a separate validation cohort of more than 90 different subjects was used. To predict cytomegalovirus infection status, the study brought together high-throughput TCR immunosequencing, statistical association of individual TCRs with disease status, and machine learning. A later analysis re-analyzed previously published TCR beta repertoires from 660 or so donors and added high-resolution HLA genotyping to study TCR occurrence patterns. The later analysis used no new phenotypic data to find candidate immune exposures, relying instead on TCR beta sequences and their occurrence across donors. In an earlier analysis of around 540 of the donors, high-throughput TCR beta sequencing was used to judge whether each TCR beta V gene segment behaved as functional or pseudogenic. Alongside the repertoire data, information on donor age, sex, ethnicity and CMV serostatus was compiled. Genome-wide SNP genotypes for about 65% of the roughly 670 donors were used in a later genetic analysis, which treated that subset as a discovery cohort. Every repertoire in the discovery cohort had been generated on one and the same sequencing platform. HLA typing covered class I and class II loci at four-digit resolution. Typing coverage differed by locus: A, B, C, DRB1 and DQB1 were typed in roughly 620-640 donors, DQA1 in approximately 520, DPA1 in nearly 610, and DPB1 in 400 to 490. Because of strong linkage in the cohort, 4 to 6 DR-DQ haplotypes were treated as single units for association and clustering. Across around 400 genotyped donors of the cohort, an average of 235,054 unique TCR beta nucleotide sequences per donor were sequenced, and roughly a sixth of those sequences were non-productive. Broader findings and caveats from the paper: The authors suggested that the approach could potentially be generalized to other disease states and immunological phenotypes. When HLA alleles, especially DR and DQ, strongly co-occurred, attributing TCR associations to individual alleles was difficult. Some IMGT-functional V segments, including TRBV6-2 and TRBV6-3, could not be told apart with the 87-base-pair reads, so those segments were excluded. A cluster of highly shared sequence variants was judged likely to represent a technical artifact of the sequencing pipeline. In the study, some 160 TCR beta chains were listed as associated with cytomegalovirus. A later analysis reported that several top co-occurrence clusters appeared linked to parvovirus B19, influenza, CMV and Epstein-Barr virus. Compared with the approximately 670-donor mean, donors in an Asian-associated ancestry cluster had fewer N-insertions in productive TCRs, according to a later genetic analysis. In vitro tests confirmed that a few of the cytomegalovirus-associated TCR beta chains recognize cytomegalovirus antigens. According to a later analysis, TCR association rates differed among HLA loci, with DRB1 alleles showing the most associated TCRs and HLA-C alleles showing the fewest. Specific HLA alleles were associated with 15,000 to 20,000 TCR beta sequences at a false discovery rate of 0.05 in a later analysis. An earlier analysis of around 500 of the donors showed that most TCR beta V segments appeared in productive rearrangements either about 90% or about 30% of the time, which broadly matched IMGT annotations. Because counts were too low, seventeen rarely observed V segments, including chromosome 9 orphons, were excluded from the earlier analysis of about 500 of the donors. Correlated functional status among segregating V segments might reflect linkage disequilibrium, but an unknown experimental factor could not be ruled out. For the cohort, immune exposure information was limited to CMV serostatus. A further reported finding was that TCR beta sequences accurately predicted the HLA-A and HLA-B alleles for most subjects in the first cohort. In a later analysis, HLA-associated TCR beta chains showed more clonal expansion and lower generation probabilities than non-associated chains that were equally common. A later analysis found that most CMV-associated TCR beta chains appeared HLA-restricted, with HLA associations seemingly driven largely by CMV exposure. Across donors, most TCR sequences were observed very rarely, whereas some public TCRs were present in many individuals. Because HLA typing was unavailable for some donors at each locus, only the typed subset was used in association tests. The cohort was sequenced for TCR beta chains only, and without alpha or paired-chain data the features that could be detected were limited. Presence/absence analyses assumed roughly uniform sequencing depth across donors, an assumption that may not hold. In both the original and validation cohorts, the classifier was reported to diagnose cytomegalovirus status with high specificity and sensitivity. A later genetic analysis associated a missense DCLRE1C variant with V-gene and J-gene trimming of TCR beta chains, and an independent cohort replicated the association.

In total, approximately 700 healthy bone marrow donors made up the cohort. At the time of sampling, all cohort members were nominally healthy, though unrecorded immune exposures were likely present. The donor tested CMV seropositive, placing the donor among the 290 or so seropositive members of the cohort. Each donor provided a peripheral blood sample, and peripheral blood mononuclear cells were used for TCR beta sequencing. Genomic DNA was extracted from the blood cell samples with the Qiagen DNeasy Blood Extraction Kit. V lost 3 bases and J lost 12 bases; the stretch between them is 12 bases long. From a lookup of the germline V gene, CDR1 and CDR2 are MDHEN and SYDVKM. The CDR3 sequence holds 12 residues, the cysteine and phenylalanine included. Of the read, only the CDR3 DNA is kept; its 36 bases are in frame from base 1. Libraries were constructed by the immunoSEQ multiplex PCR assay. The multiplex PCR relied on a mix of 60 forward primers for TCR Vbeta segments and 13 reverse primers for TCR Jbeta segments. Amplification of the CDR3 region of rearranged TCR beta genes was performed with a multiplex PCR assay on genomic DNA. The amplified TCR beta libraries were sequenced on the Illumina HiSeq System as 87-base-pair reads. Turning to the authors' computational methods: A later analysis counted some 74 million unique TCR beta chains across the 650 to 700 repertoires, and around 9.9 million of these chains were shared by at least two donors. A nearest-neighbor algorithm error-corrected the raw reads and collapsed the reads into unique sequences, merging closely related sequences to remove PCR and sequencing errors. V, D and J gene segments were assigned by aligning CDR3 sequences to IMGT reference sequences. For a sequence to be retained, a match of at least six nucleotides to both a V gene segment and a J gene segment was required. Rearrangements were called productive when the CDR3 lacked stop codons and stayed in frame with V and J; all others were non-productive. CDR3 was defined by IMGT convention, running from the second conserved V-encoded cysteine to the conserved J-encoded phenylalanine. The earlier analysis of some 550 of the donors excluded any sequence lacking an unambiguous match to a single V gene segment. An earlier analysis of about 600 of the donors called V segments functional above 56.7% productive rearrangements and segregating when the between-donor standard deviation exceeded 5%. A statistical classification framework was developed to diagnose cytomegalovirus status using the catalog of TCR beta chain sequences. A later analysis assigned V and J genes by comparing TCR nucleotide sequences with IMGT/GENE-DB human TR gene sequences. The TCRdist pipeline was used in a later analysis to assign CDR3 sequences and most-parsimonious VDJ recombination scenarios. In a later analysis, every TCR beta chain was defined by the combination of its CDR3 amino acid sequence and its V-gene family, and reads without a unique V-gene family were dropped. As a way to deal with suspected cross-contamination and a sequencing artifact, a later analysis dropped approximately 570 nucleotide sequences that were highly shared and had low generation probability. A later analysis calculated a clonal expansion index for each public chain from normalized within-repertoire ranks of inferred template counts. A later analysis computed generation probabilities with a VDJ recombination model fitted to out-of-frame rearrangements, and checked the results against IGoR. A later analysis scored TCR-TCR, TCR-HLA and TCR-CMV co-occurrence with hypergeometric tests, applying a repertoire-size bias correction to TCR pairs. A later analysis estimated false discovery rates by permuting HLA or CMV assignments 20 times. In a later analysis, co-occurring TCRs were grouped using DBSCAN, with TCRdist sequence similarity added in when clustering inside HLA-allele-positive subsets. For co-occurrence clustering, repertoires with fewer than 30,000 or more than 120,000 public chains were excluded, along with five repertoires with anomalous nucleotide sharing. TCRdb mirrors the immuneACCESS table, restricted to in-frame sequences. Some clones are absent from its copies; in checked studies, under half trace to an unresolved V gene, and the reason for the others is unknown. V and J calls and clone size are copied from that table; D and trimming were computed from the DNA. Across this sample there are roughly 190,000 clones, with around three quarters seen only once. The ten largest clones add up to 2% to 2.5% of the sample.

Recombination linked TRBV28 to TRBJ2-1, and perhaps TRBD2 as D gene, on 5 matching bases. Sequencing input: PBMCs. This sequence was found in a woman aged 25 to 39 in good health and CMV-seropositive. This receptor carries the CDR3 CASSFSSVGQFF. The DNA reads TGTGCCAGCAGTTTCAGTAGCGTAGGGCAGTTCTTC. The CDR3, completed at both ends by the reference TRBV28 and TRBJ2-1 genes, gives the full variable domain DVKVTQSSRYLVKRTGEKVFLECVQDMDHENMFWYRQDPGLGLRLIYFSYDVKMKEKGDIPEGYSVSREKKERFSLILESASTNQTSMYLCASSFSSVGQFFGPGTRLTVL.